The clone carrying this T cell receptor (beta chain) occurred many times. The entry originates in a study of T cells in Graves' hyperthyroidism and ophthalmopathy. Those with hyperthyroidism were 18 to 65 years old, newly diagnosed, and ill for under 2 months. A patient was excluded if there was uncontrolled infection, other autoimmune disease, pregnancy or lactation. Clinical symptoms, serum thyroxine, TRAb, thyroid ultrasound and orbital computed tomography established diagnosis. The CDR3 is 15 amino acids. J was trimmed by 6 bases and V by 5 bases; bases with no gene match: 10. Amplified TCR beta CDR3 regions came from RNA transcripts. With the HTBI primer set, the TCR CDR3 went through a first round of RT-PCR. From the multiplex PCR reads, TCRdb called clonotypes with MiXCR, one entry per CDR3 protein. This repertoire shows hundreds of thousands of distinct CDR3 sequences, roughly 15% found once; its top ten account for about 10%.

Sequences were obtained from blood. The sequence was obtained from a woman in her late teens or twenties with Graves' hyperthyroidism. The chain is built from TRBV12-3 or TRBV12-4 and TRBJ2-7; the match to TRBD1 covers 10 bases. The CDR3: CASSGAGTGVFEQYF. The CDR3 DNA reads TGTGCCAGCAGTGGGGCCGGGACAGGGGTCTTCGAGCAGTACTTC.